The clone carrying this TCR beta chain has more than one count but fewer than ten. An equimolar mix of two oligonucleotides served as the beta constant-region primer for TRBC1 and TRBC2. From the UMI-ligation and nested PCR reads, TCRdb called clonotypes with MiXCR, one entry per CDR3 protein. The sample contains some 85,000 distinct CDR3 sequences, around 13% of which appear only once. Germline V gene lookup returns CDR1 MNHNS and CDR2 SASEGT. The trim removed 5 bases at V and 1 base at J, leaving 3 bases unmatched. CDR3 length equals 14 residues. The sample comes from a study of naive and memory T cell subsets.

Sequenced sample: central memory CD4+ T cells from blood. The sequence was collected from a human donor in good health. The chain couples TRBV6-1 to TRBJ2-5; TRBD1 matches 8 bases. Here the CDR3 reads CASSRQGTQETQYF. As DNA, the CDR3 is TGTGCCAGCAGTAGACAGGGGACCCAAGAGACCCAGTACTTC.